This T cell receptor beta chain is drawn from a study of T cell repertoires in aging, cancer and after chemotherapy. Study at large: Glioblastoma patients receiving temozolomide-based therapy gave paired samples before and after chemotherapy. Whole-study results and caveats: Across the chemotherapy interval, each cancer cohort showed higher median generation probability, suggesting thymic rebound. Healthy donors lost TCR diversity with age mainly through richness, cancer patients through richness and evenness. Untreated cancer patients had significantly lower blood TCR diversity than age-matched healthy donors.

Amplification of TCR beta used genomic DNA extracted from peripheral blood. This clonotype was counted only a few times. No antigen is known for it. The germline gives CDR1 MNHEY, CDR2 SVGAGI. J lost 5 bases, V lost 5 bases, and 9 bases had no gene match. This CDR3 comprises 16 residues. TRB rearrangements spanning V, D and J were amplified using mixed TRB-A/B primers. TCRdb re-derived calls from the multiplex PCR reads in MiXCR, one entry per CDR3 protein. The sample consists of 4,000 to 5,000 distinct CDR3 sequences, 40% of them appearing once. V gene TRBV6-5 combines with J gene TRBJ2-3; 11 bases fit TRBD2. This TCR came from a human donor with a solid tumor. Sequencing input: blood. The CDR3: CASSRLAGGPGDTQYF. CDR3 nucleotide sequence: TGTGCCAGCAGTCGGTTAGCGGGGGGGCCCGGAGATACGCAGTATTTT.